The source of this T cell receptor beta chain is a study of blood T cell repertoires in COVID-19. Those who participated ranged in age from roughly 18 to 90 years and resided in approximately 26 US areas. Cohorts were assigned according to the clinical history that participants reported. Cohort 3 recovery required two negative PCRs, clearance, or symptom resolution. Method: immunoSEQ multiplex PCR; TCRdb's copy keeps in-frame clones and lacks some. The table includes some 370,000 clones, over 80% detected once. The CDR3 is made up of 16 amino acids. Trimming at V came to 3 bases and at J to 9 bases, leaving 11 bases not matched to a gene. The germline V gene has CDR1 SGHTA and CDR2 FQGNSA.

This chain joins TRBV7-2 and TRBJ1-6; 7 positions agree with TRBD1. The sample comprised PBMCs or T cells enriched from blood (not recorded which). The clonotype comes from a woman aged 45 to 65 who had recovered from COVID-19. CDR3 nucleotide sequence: TGTGCCAGCAGCTTTAGCGGGGTGGGACAGCCTTCACCCCTCCACTTT. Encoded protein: CASSFSGVGQPSPLHF.